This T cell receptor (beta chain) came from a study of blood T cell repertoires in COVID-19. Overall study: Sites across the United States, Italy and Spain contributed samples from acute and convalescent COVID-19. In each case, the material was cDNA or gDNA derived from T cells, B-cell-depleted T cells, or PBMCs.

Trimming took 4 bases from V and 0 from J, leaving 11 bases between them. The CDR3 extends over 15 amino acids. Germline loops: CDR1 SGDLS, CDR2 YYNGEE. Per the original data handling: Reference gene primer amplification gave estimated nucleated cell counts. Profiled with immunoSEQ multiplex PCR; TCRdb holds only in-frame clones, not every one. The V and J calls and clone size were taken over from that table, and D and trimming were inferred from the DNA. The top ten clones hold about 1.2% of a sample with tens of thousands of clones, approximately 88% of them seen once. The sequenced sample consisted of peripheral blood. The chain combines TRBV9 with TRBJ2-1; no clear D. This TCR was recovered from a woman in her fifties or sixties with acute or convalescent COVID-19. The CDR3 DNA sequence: TGTGCCAGCAGCCAAGACACGAACTCCTACAATGAGCAGTTCTTC. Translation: CASSQDTNSYNEQFF.